The clone carrying this TCR beta chain was counted many times. Its antigen is still unknown. The sample originates from a study of identical twins. The CDR3 extends over 15 amino acids. Trimming removed 0 bases from V and 2 bases from J, with 11 bases in between. Germline V gene lookup returns CDR1 SGDLS and CDR2 YYNGEE. Using its own MiXCR run on the 5' RACE reads, TCRdb lists one record per CDR3 protein. The repertoire holds hundreds of thousands of distinct CDR3 sequences, 6% to 8% seen once, with roughly 5% in the top ten. Study-level points and caveats: Out-of-frame sharing of TCR alpha in monozygotic twins was underestimated by models. Potential partial confounding of zero-insertion analyses by invariant MAIT and iNKT cells was noted. Beta out-of-frame sequences showed weaker excess twin sharing.

With no exceptions, donors were healthy Caucasians. In addition, the sample was reused for a study of yellow fever vaccine responses in identical twins.

The chain couples TRBV9 to TRBJ2-5; either TRBD1 or TRBD2 may supply D (5 bases each). This clonotype was sampled from a woman aged 18-29 years in good health. The sample taken for sequencing was CD8+ T cells sorted from blood. CDR3 in DNA: TGTGCCAGCAGCGTAGAAGGGGAGTATCAAGAGACCCAGTACTTC. Its protein is CASSVEGEYQETQYF.